The 18 T cell receptor beta chains below come from one sample, sequenced in a study of blood T cells in healthy people across ages. The authors ran a second PCR of about 6 to 11 cycles using a sample-barcoded 5' primer and a J-beta primer mix. In TCRdb, the 5' RACE reads were re-called with MiXCR into one record per CDR3 protein. The table shows hundreds of thousands of distinct CDR3 sequences, with about 40% occurring only once. Sequencing was carried out using blood. These receptor sequences come from a woman in her sixties or seventies in good health.

This clonotype was detected only once. A read error may produce the germline difference seen at one junction end. CDR3 sequence reads: CASSPQGAQTGELFF. The CDR3 bases are TGCGCCAGCAGCCCACAGGGGGCTCAAACCGGGGAGCTGTTTTTT. V usage is TRBV9 and J usage is TRBJ2-2, with 9 bases aligning to TRBD1. This CDR3 spans 15 amino acids. CDR1 and CDR2 from the germline V gene are SGDLS and YYNGEE.

V usage is TRBV9 and J usage is TRBJ2-7; 11 bases are shared with TRBD2. Germline V gene lookup returns CDR1 SGDLS and CDR2 YYNGEE. The CDR3 loop spans 18 amino acids. The V segment lost 4 bases and the J segment 2 bases; nucleotides outside the gene matches: 14. CDR3 DNA sequence: TGTGCCAGCAGCCCCGGACTAGCGGGCAGCGGAGTTACCTACGAGCAGTACTTC. Translation gives CASSPGLAGSGVTYEQYF.

This clonotype was seen only once. The genes are TRBV6-6 and TRBJ1-1, with 7 bases that match TRBD1. The V gene's germline CDR1 is MNHNY and CDR2 SVGAGI (reference sequence). Unmatched junction bases numbered 5, after V lost 6 bases and J lost 1 base. This CDR3 has 14 amino acids. The CDR3 is CASRGNRGNTEAFF. CDR3 in DNA: TGTGCCAGCAGGGGGAACAGGGGGAACACTGAAGCTTTCTTT.

This clonotype has a handful of counts. The chain recombines TRBV6-6 with TRBJ2-7; maybe TRBD1 (5 bases). Trimming shortened V by 10 bases and J by 6 bases, and 19 bases separated the two germline ends. The CDR3 spans 13 residues. Germline CDR1 and CDR2: MNHNY and SVGAGI (reference sequence). Written as DNA, the CDR3 is TGTGCCACGACAGACCCCGGATTGATCGAGCAGTACTTC. Protein sequence: CATTDPGLIEQYF.

The chain combines TRBV7-9 with TRBJ1-6, with a tentative D call TRBD1 (5 bases). Germline V gives CDR1 SEHNR, CDR2 FQNEAQ (reference sequence). V dropped 7 bases and J dropped 3 bases, with 13 bases sitting between them. CDR3 length equals 15 residues. The CDR3 DNA sequence: TGTGCCAGCACCACGGGGGGGTACTATAATTCACCCCTCCACTTT. Translation gives CASTTGGYYNSPLHF. Using reference TRBV7-9 and TRBJ1-6 for the parts outside the CDR3, the full variable domain is DTGVSQNPRHKITKRGQNVTFRCDPISEHNRLYWYRQTLGQGPEFLTYFQNEAQLEKSRLLSDRFSAERPKGSFSTLEIQRTEQGDSAMYLCASTTGGYYNSPLHFGNGTRLTVT.

The J gene is TRBJ1-2, the V gene TRBV24-1; D is unresolved. V lost 0 bases to trimming and J lost 5 bases, with 3 bases between them. Per the germline V gene, CDR1 is KGHDR and CDR2 is SFDVKD. The CDR3 consists of 12 residues. DNA of the CDR3: TGTGCCACCAGTGATTTGGGTTATGGCTACACCTTC. Translating gives CATSDLGYGYTF.

This clonotype was counted between two and nine times. J is TRBJ2-3 and V is TRBV6-2 or TRBV6-3; 10 bases agree with TRBD2. Germline loops: CDR1 MNHEY, CDR2 SVGEGT. V was clipped by 4 bases and J by 0 bases; unmatched bases: 4. CDR3 length: 16 amino acids. The CDR3 loop is CASSSRLAGSTDTQYF. CDR3 in DNA: TGTGCCAGCAGTTCCAGACTAGCGGGCAGCACAGATACGCAGTATTTT.

This sequence joins TRBV28 and TRBJ2-4; D might be TRBD1 (6 bases). CDR1 is MDHEN and CDR2 is SYDVKM in the germline V gene. V gave up 1 base and J gave up 1 base, with 11 bases separating them. This CDR3 is 16 amino acids long. As DNA, the CDR3 is TGTGCCAGCAGTTTATTTCCCCAGGGGGCCAAAAACATTCAGTACTTC. Translation: CASSLFPQGAKNIQYF.

This clonotype was picked up one time. Germline and junction disagree at one end, which may indicate a read error. The V and J genes are TRBV27 and TRBJ2-7, with D uncertain. The CDR3 extends over 13 amino acids. Germline V gene data show CDR1 as MNHEY and CDR2 as SMNVEV (reference sequence). CDR3 sequence reads: CASSISDSYEQYF. The CDR3 DNA sequence: TGTGCCAGCAGTATATCGGACTCCTACGAGCAGTACTTC.

This chain uses TRBV12-3 or TRBV12-4 with TRBJ2-1; possibly TRBD1 or TRBD2 for D (5 bases each). The CDR3 has 15 residues. V shed 11 bases and J shed 3 bases, with 20 bases lying between them. In nucleotides, the CDR3 is TGTGCCGGCAATTGGGGCCTCGCGGGCTACAATGAGCAGTTCTTC. Protein: CAGNWGLAGYNEQFF.

The DNA of the CDR3 is TGTGCCAGCGGCGGCGGGACAGACAATGAGCAGTACTTC. It translates to CASGGGTDNEQYF. The chain couples TRBV5-6 to TRBJ2-7; perhaps TRBD1 as D (7 bases). From germline, CDR1 is SGHDT and CDR2 YYEEEE. The CDR3 is made up of 13 amino acids. The V and J ends lost 7 bases and 7 bases respectively, with 18 bases between them.

This clonotype turned up a few times. The chain is built from TRBV20-1 and TRBJ2-3; D is possibly TRBD1 or TRBD2 (7 bases each). Germline values: CDR1 DFQATT, CDR2 SNEGSKA (reference sequence). The CDR3 is made up of 14 amino acids. V was clipped by 5 bases and J by 6 bases, with 18 bases between them. The chain's CDR3 is CSASRQGGFDTQYF. CDR3 sequence (DNA): TGCAGTGCTTCCAGACAGGGAGGGTTCGATACGCAGTATTTT.

V usage is TRBV6-4 and J usage is TRBJ1-6; no clear D gene. This CDR3 is built from 15 residues. V lost 6 bases to trimming and J lost 6 bases, with 15 bases between them. The germline gives CDR1 MRHNA, CDR2 SNTAGT. The DNA of the CDR3 is TGTGCCAGCAGAGAACGGATAAGGGCTAATTCACCCCTCCACTTT. It yields the protein CASRERIRANSPLHF.

A few counts support this clonotype. The V call is TRBV20-1, the J call TRBJ2-5, with D tentatively TRBD2 (6 bases). The CDR3 consists of 13 residues. Germline-derived CDR1 and CDR2 are DFQATT and SNEGSKA (reference sequence). Trimming left V 3 bases short and J 1 base short, with 9 bases between. CDR3 residues: CSASGGLQETQYF. CDR3 sequence (DNA): TGCAGTGCTAGCGGGGGACTCCAAGAGACCCAGTACTTC.

The chain has TRBV4-3 and TRBJ2-7; D may be TRBD1 or TRBD2 (6 bases each). With 1 base removed from V and 7 bases from J, the gap between germline ends came to 20 bases. CDR1 is LGHNA and CDR2 is YSLEER in the germline V gene. This CDR3 is 16 amino acids long. This CDR3 is CASSQVGTGMGGEQYF. The CDR3 DNA follows: TGCGCCAGCAGCCAAGTGGGAACAGGGATGGGGGGTGAGCAGTACTTC.

The chain joins TRBV20-1 to TRBJ1-2; D is unresolved. The germline gives CDR1 DFQATT, CDR2 SNEGSKA (reference sequence). The CDR3 spans 11 residues. Trimming removed 4 bases from V and 7 bases from J, with 10 bases in between. CDR3 sequence reads: CSATPPGGYTF. The CDR3 DNA is TGCAGTGCTACCCCCCCCGGTGGCTACACCTTC.

This clonotype has only a few counts. This sequence joins TRBV10-3 and TRBJ2-3; D is undetermined. Per germline, CDR1 ENHRY and CDR2 SYGVKD. Trimming shortened V by 0 bases and J by 5 bases, and 15 bases separated the two germline ends. The CDR3 runs to 16 residues. CDR3 residues: CAISESTTTDLDTQYF. CDR3 coding DNA: TGTGCCATCAGTGAGTCAACTACCACCGATTTAGATACGCAGTATTTT.

The chain links TRBV15 to TRBJ2-3, with D perhaps TRBD1 (5 bases). The CDR3 has 14 residues. CDR1 and CDR2 (germline): LNHNV, YYDKDF (reference sequence). With 2 bases removed from V and 3 bases from J, the gap between germline ends came to 9 bases. This CDR3 is CATSRLRVTDTQYF. In DNA, the CDR3 is TGTGCCACCAGCAGACTCAGGGTAACAGATACGCAGTATTTT. The whole variable domain, filled in from reference TRBV15 and TRBJ2-3, reads DAMVIQNPRYQVTQFGKPVTLSCSQTLNHNVMYWYQQKSSQAPKLLFHYYDKDFNNEADTPDNFQSRRPNTSFCFLDIRSPGLGDTAMYLCATSRLRVTDTQYFGPGTRLTVL.